This T cell receptor (beta chain) was sequenced for a study of blood T cell repertoires in COVID-19. Across the whole study: Samples of COVID-19 (acute and convalescent) were obtained from the United States, Italy and Spain. From T cells, B-cell-depleted T cells, or PBMCs came the material, which was cDNA or gDNA.

This CDR3 contains 14 residues. Trimming removed 4 bases from V and 4 bases from J, with 13 bases in between. Germline V gene sequence: CDR1 LNHDA, CDR2 SQIVND (reference sequence). Study processing details: Researchers report that nucleated cell counts were estimated from reference gene primer amplification. TCRdb's copy holds only in-frame clones and misses some; the assay was immunoSEQ multiplex PCR. V, J and clone size are taken as reported in that table, and D and trimming were inferred from the DNA itself. The table records some 150,000 clones, 84% of them present only once. This TCR was sampled from a human donor in a cohort sampled during active COVID-19. The sequenced sample was peripheral blood. The chain employs TRBV19 and TRBJ2-5; the D gene is possibly TRBD2 (5 bases). The CDR3 reads CASSTKRVGETQYF. The CDR3 DNA is TGTGCCAGTAGTACCAAGAGGGTAGGAGAGACCCAGTACTTC.